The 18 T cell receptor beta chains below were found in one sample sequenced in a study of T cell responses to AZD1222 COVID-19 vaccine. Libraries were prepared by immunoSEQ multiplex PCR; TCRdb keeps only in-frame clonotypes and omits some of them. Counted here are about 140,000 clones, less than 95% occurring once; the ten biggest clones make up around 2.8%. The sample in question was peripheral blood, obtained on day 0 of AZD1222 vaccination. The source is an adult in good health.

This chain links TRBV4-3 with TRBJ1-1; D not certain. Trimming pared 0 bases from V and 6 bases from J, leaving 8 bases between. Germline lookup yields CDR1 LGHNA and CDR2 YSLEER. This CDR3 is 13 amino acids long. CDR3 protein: CASSQDLEPEAFF. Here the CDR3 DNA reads TGCGCCAGCAGCCAAGATTTAGAACCTGAAGCTTTCTTT.

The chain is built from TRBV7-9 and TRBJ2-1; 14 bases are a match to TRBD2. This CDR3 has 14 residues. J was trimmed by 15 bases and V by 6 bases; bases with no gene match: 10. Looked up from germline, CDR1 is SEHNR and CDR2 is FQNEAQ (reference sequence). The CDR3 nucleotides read TGTGCCAGCAGAATAGGTGGGACTAGCGGGAGTCCGTTCTTC. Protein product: CASRIGGTSGSPFF.

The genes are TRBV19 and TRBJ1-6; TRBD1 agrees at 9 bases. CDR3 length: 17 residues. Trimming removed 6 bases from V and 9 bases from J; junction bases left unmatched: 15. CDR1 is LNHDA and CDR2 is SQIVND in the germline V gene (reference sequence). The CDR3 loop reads CASSRLNTRTGASPLHF. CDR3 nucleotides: TGTGCCAGTAGCCGTTTAAACACCCGGACAGGGGCTTCACCCCTCCACTTT. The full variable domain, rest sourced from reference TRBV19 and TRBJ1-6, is DGGITQSPKYLFRKEGQNVTLSCEQNLNHDAMYWYRQDPGQGLRLIYYSQIVNDFQKGDIAEGYSVSREKKESFPLTVTSAQKNPTAFYLCASSRLNTRTGASPLHFGNGTRLTVT.

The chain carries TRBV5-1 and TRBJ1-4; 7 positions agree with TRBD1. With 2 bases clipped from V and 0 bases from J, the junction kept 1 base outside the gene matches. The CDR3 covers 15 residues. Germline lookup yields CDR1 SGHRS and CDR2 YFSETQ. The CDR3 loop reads CASSLGQATNEKLFF. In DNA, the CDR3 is TGCGCCAGCAGCTTAGGACAGGCAACTAATGAAAAACTGTTTTTT.

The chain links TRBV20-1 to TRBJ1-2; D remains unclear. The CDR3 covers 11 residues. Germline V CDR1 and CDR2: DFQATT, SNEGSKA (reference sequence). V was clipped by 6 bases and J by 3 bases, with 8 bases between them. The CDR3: CSAARDYGYTF. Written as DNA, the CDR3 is TGCAGTGCAGCAAGGGACTATGGCTACACCTTC.

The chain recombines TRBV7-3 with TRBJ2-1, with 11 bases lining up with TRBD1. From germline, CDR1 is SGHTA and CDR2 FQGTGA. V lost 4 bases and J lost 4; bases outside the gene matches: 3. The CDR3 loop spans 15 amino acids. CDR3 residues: CASSSGQGAYNEQFF. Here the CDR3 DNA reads TGTGCCAGCAGCTCCGGACAGGGGGCATACAATGAGCAGTTCTTC.

CDR3 bases: TGTGCCAGTAAGGATGACAGGGCCGCTTATAATTCACCCCTCCACTTT. This sequence encodes CASKDDRAAYNSPLHF. The chain joins TRBV19 to TRBJ1-6, with 7 bases identical to TRBD1. The CDR3 sequence is 16 residues long. Germline CDR1 LNHDA, CDR2 SQIVND (reference sequence). Trimming cost V 7 bases and J 4 bases; bases outside gene matches: 10.

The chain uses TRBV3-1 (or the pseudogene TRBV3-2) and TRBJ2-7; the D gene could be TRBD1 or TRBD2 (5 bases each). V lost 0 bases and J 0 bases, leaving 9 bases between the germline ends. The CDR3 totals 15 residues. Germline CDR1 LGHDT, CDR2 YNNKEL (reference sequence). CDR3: CASSQDPGSSYEQYF. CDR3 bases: TGTGCCAGCAGCCAAGACCCAGGGAGCTCCTACGAGCAGTACTTC.

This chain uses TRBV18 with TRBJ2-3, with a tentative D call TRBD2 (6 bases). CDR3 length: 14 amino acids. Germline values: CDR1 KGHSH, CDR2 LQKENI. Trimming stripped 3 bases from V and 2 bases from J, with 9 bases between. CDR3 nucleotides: TGTGCCAGCTCACCGGCGGGGAACACAGATACGCAGTATTTT. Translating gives CASSPAGNTDTQYF.

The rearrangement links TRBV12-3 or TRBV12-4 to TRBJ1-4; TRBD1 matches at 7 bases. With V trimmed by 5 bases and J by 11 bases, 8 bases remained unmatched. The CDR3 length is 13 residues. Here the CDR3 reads CASSLQQGRKLFF. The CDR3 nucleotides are TGTGCCAGCAGTCTCCAACAGGGGCGTAAACTGTTTTTT.

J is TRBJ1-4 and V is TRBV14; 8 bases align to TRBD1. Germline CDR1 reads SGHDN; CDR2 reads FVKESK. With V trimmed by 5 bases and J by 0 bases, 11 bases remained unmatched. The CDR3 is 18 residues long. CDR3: CASSGTGVYDATNEKLFF. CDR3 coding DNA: TGTGCCAGCAGCGGGACAGGTGTATATGATGCAACTAATGAAAAACTGTTTTTT.

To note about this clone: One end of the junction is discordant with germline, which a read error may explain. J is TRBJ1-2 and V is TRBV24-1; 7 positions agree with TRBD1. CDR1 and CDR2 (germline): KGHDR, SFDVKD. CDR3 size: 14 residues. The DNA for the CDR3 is TGTGCCACCAGAGATTCAGGGGGGCCCGGTGGCTACACCTTC. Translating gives CATRDSGGPGGYTF.

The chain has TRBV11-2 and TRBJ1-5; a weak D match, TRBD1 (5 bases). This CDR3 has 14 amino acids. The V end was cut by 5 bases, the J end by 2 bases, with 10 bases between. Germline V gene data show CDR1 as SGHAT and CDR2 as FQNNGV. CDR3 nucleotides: TGTGCCAGCAGCCAGGGATGGGGCAATCAGCCCCAGCATTTT. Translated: CASSQGWGNQPQHF. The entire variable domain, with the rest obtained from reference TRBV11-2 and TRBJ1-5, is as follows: EAGVAQSPRYKIIEKRQSVAFWCNPISGHATLYWYQQILGQGPKLLIQFQNNGVVDDSQLPKDRFSAERLKGVDSTLKIQPAKLEDSAVYLCASSQGWGNQPQHFGDGTRLSIL.

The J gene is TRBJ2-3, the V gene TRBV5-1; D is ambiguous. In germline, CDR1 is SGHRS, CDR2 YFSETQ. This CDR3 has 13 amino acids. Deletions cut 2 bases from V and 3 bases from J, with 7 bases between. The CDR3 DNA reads TGCGCCAGCAGCTTTCCGGATACAGATACGCAGTATTTT. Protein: CASSFPDTDTQYF. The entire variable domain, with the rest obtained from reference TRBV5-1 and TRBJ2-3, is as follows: KAGVTQTPRYLIKTRGQQVTLSCSPISGHRSVSWYQQTPGQGLQFLFEYFSETQRNKGNFPGRFSGRQFSNSRSEMNVSTLELGDSALYLCASSFPDTDTQYFGPGTRLTVL.

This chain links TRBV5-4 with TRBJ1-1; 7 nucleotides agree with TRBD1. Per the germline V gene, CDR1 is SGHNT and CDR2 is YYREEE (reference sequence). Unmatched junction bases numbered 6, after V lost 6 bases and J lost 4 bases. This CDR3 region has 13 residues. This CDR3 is CASNNRGGTEAFF. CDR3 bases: TGTGCCAGCAACAACAGGGGCGGCACTGAAGCTTTCTTT.

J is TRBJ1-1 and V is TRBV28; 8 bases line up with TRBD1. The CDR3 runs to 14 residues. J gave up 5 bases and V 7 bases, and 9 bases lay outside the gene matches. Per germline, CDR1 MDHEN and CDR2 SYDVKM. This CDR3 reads CASTPTGDHTEAFF. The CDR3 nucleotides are TGTGCCAGCACCCCGACAGGGGATCATACTGAAGCTTTCTTT.

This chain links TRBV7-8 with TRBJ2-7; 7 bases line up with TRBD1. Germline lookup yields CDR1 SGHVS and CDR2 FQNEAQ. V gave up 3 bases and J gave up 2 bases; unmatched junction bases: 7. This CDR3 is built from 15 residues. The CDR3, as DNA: TGTGCCAGCAGCTTGACTGGGACAGCAGCCTACGAGCAGTACTTC. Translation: CASSLTGTAAYEQYF.

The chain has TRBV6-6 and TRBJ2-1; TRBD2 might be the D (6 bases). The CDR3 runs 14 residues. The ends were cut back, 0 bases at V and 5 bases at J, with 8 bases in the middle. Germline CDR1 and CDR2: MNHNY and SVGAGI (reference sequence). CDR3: CASSYSGLHNEQFF. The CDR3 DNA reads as TGTGCCAGCAGTTACTCGGGACTCCACAATGAGCAGTTCTTC.